These T cell receptor beta chains were read from a single sample in a study of vaccination and CD4 T cells after COVID-19. TCRdb passed the PCR reads through MiXCR, listing each CDR3 protein once. The sample lists just under 4,500 distinct CDR3 sequences; around 23% were seen once. The antigens for these receptors are not known. The specimen was CD4+ T cells from blood, cultured in vitro. The source is a human donor who had recovered from COVID-19. Both conserved end residues are part of each CDR3. A D gene is named only where the DNA matches it firmly. Size is stated for part of the rows, as once, few or many counts, or as a class when the clone is expanded.

NA | TRBJ2-3 | few | TRBV18 | TGTGCCAGCTCACCATATCCGGGACCCAGCACAGATACGCAGTATTTT | CASSPYPGPSTDTQYF
NA | TRBJ1-2 | medium-sized | TRBV7-8 | TGTGCCAGCAGCCCCGCAGGGCCCGACTATGGCTACACCTTC | CASSPAGPDYGYTF
NA | TRBJ1-2 | NA | TRBV5-8 | TGTGCCAGCAGCTTGCCAGGGGTCGGGGATAACTATGGCTACACCTTC | CASSLPGVGDNYGYTF
NA | TRBJ2-1 | large | TRBV25-1 | TGTGCCAGCGACAGGTACAATGAGCAGTTCTTC | CASDRYNEQFF
NA | TRBJ1-2 | medium-sized | TRBV19 | TGTGCCAGTAGTATGCCCAGTACCACACCCTATGGCTACACCTTC | CASSMPSTTPYGYTF
NA | TRBJ2-7 | NA | TRBV5-1 | TGCGCCAGCAGCTTTGGGGGTCCCGAGCAGTACTTC | CASSFGGPEQYF
TRBD1 | TRBJ1-6 | few | TRBV11-2 | TGTGCCAGCAGCTTAGATCTGGACAGGGGGCCTAATTCACCCCTCCACTTT | CASSLDLDRGPNSPLHF
NA | TRBJ2-3 | few | TRBV5-8 | TGTGCCAGCAGTCGGACAGATACGCAGTATTTT | CASSRTDTQYF
NA | TRBJ1-6 | few | TRBV19 | TGTGCCAGTAGTATAGCTCCGGGGAAAGGCTCCTATAATTCACCCCTCCACTTT | CASSIAPGKGSYNSPLHF
NA | TRBJ1-2 | medium-sized | TRBV6-1 | TGTGCCAGCGGACGAAATCGGGGCTACACCTTC | CASGRNRGYTF
NA | TRBJ1-1 | NA | TRBV5-1 | TGCGCCAGCAGCTTGGCCAGTCGGGGGACTGAAGCTTTCTTT | CASSLASRGTEAFF
NA | TRBJ2-7 | medium-sized | TRBV6-5 | TGTGCCAGCCAGTTAAGTCGGGGGAACTACGAGCAGTACTTC | CASQLSRGNYEQYF
NA | TRBJ2-7 | NA | TRBV20-1 | TGCAGTGCTAGAGGACTATTGGGCGAGCAGTACTTC | CSARGLLGEQYF
TRBD2 | TRBJ2-1 | few | TRBV6-1 | TGTGCCAGCAGCTCCTCTAGCGGGGGACTCTACAATGAGCAGTTCTTC | CASSSSSGGLYNEQFF
NA | TRBJ1-1 | medium-sized | TRBV28 | TGTGCCAGCGACAGACAGTTAATGAACACTGAAGCTTTCTTT | CASDRQLMNTEAFF
NA | TRBJ2-3 | NA | TRBV27 | TGTGCCAGCTCCCGGTCTCGCGGGCTCGGCACAGATACGCAGTATTTT | CASSRSRGLGTDTQYF
NA | TRBJ2-5 | few | TRBV12-3/TRBV12-4 | TGTGCCAGCAGCCTAAGCGGGACCCAGTACTTC | CASSLSGTQYF
TRBD2 | TRBJ2-5 | NA | TRBV10-3 | TGTGCCACCCGGGGGGGGGGTGGGACCCAGTACTTC | CATRGGGGTQYF
NA | TRBJ2-3 | medium-sized | TRBV20-1 | TGCAGTGCCCCCCCGGGCACAGATACGCAGTATTTT | CSAPPGTDTQYF
NA | TRBJ1-5 | few | TRBV30 | TGTGCCTGGAGTGTAGGGTGGTCGCAGGCCAATCAGCCCCAGCATTTT | CAWSVGWSQANQPQHF
NA | TRBJ2-1 | few | TRBV30 | TGTGCCTGGAGCGGGGGTTACAATGAGCAGTTCTTC | CAWSGGYNEQFF
NA | TRBJ1-5 | NA | TRBV30 | TGTGCCTGGAGTGTAACAGGTCCCGGAACGATCAATCAGCCCCAGCATTTT | CAWSVTGPGTINQPQHF
NA | TRBJ2-2 | few | TRBV12-3/TRBV12-4 | TGTGCCAGCAGTTTAAGGGGGGGAACCGGGGAGCTGTTTTTT | CASSLRGGTGELFF
NA | TRBJ1-4 | medium-sized | TRBV6-5 | TGTGCCAGCAGTTCGACAGGAACTAATGAAAAACTGTTTTTT | CASSSTGTNEKLFF
TRBD1 | TRBJ2-2 | few | TRBV5-1 | TGCGCCAGCAGCTTCCGGGACAGGGTAACCGGGGAGCTGTTTTTT | CASSFRDRVTGELFF
NA | TRBJ2-7 | once | TRBV12-3/TRBV12-4 | TGTGCCAGCAGCCCGGGACGTTCCTACGAGCAGTACTTC | CASSPGRSYEQYF
TRBD1 | TRBJ2-2 | few | TRBV29-1 | TGCAGCGTTTCTCTAGGGGGCCTAAACACCGGGGAGCTGTTTTTT | CSVSLGGLNTGELFF
NA | TRBJ1-1 | few | TRBV7-8 | TGTGCCAGCAGCTTAGTTCTCCAGGGAGGCACTGAAGCTTTCTTT | CASSLVLQGGTEAFF
NA | TRBJ2-7 | NA | TRBV5-1 | TGCGCCAGCAGCTTGGCGTACCAGGGTGGCGAGCAGTACTTC | CASSLAYQGGEQYF
NA | TRBJ1-2 | large | TRBV6-1 | TGTGCCAGCAGTGAAGCTTCACTCGAATGGGGGCGGTGGGATGGCTACACCTTC | CASSEASLEWGRWDGYTF
NA | TRBJ1-2 | NA | TRBV20-1 | TGCAGTGCTAGACATCTTTCCAGGGATGGCTACACCTTC | CSARHLSRDGYTF
NA | TRBJ1-1 | medium-sized | TRBV27 | TGTGCCAGCAGTACCCGCACGGCGAACACTGAAGCTTTCTTT | CASSTRTANTEAFF
NA | TRBJ1-3 | NA | TRBV7-9 | TGTGCCAGCAGCTTCACTGGAAACACCATATATTTT | CASSFTGNTIYF
TRBD1 | TRBJ1-5 | NA | TRBV19 | TGTGCCAGTAACCAGGACAGGGGAGGCAATCAGCCCCAGCATTTT | CASNQDRGGNQPQHF
NA | TRBJ2-3 | NA | TRBV5-4 | TGTGCCAGCAGCCAGGCCGGCACAGATACGCAGTATTTT | CASSQAGTDTQYF
TRBD1 | TRBJ2-6 | NA | TRBV19 | TGTGCCAGTAGTAGCATCGGGACAGGGTTAGGGGCCAACGTCCTGACTTTC | CASSSIGTGLGANVLTF
NA | TRBJ1-6 | NA | TRBV3-1 | TGTGCCAGCAGCCAGTCCGGGGGCGATAATTCACCCCTCCACTTT | CASSQSGGDNSPLHF
NA | TRBJ1-1 | medium-sized | TRBV6-5 | TGTGCCAGCAGTTACGAGGGAGGTAATGAAGCTTTCTTT | CASSYEGGNEAFF
NA | TRBJ1-4 | few | TRBV15 | TGTGCCACCAACGCCGACAGAGCAACTAATGAAAAACTGTTTTTT | CATNADRATNEKLFF
NA | TRBJ2-2 | NA | TRBV5-1 | TGCGCCAGCAGCATTCGGGGGGCGGACACCGGGGAGCTGTTTTTT | CASSIRGADTGELFF
NA | TRBJ1-5 | medium-sized | TRBV19 | TGTGCCAGTAGTACCCCGGCCTTTAATCAGCCCCAGCATTTT | CASSTPAFNQPQHF
TRBD1 | TRBJ1-2 | once | TRBV5-8 | TGTGCCAGCAGCGTACAGGGGAGAAAGAGCTATGGCTACACCTTC | CASSVQGRKSYGYTF
NA | TRBJ1-2 | few | TRBV20-1 | TGCAGTGCTAGAATACCGTCTAACTATGGCTACACCTTC | CSARIPSNYGYTF
TRBD1 | TRBJ2-1 | NA | TRBV19 | TGTGCCAGTAGGGACAGGTCTGGGAATGAGCAGTTCTTC | CASRDRSGNEQFF
NA | TRBJ2-3 | few | TRBV5-4 | TGTGCCAGCAGCTTGGAGCCCAGCAGGGGACTAGATACGCAGTATTTT | CASSLEPSRGLDTQYF
NA | TRBJ2-2 | few | TRBV5-1 | TGCGCCAGCAGCTTCTCCGGCACCGCGAACACCGGGGAGCTGTTTTTT | CASSFSGTANTGELFF
NA | TRBJ2-1 | NA | TRBV15 | TGTGCCACCATCCCAGCATATGAGCAGTTCTTC | CATIPAYEQFF
NA | TRBJ1-2 | large | TRBV6-1 | TGTGCCCGCAGGGACGACGGAAACTATGGCTACACCTTC | CARRDDGNYGYTF
NA | TRBJ2-2 | few | TRBV5-1 | TGCGCCAGCACGGTAGGGTCCGGGGAGCTGTTTTTT | CASTVGSGELFF
NA | TRBJ2-5 | few | TRBV2 | TGTGCCGGGGGGTTTGGAGAGACCCAGTACTTC | CAGGFGETQYF
NA | TRBJ2-1 | NA | TRBV28 | TGTGCCAGCGATACCGGGACTGTCAATGAGCAGTTCTTC | CASDTGTVNEQFF
NA | TRBJ2-5 | NA | TRBV2 | TGTGCCAGCAGTGAAGTCGAGACCCAGTACTTC | CASSEVETQYF
NA | TRBJ2-1 | medium-sized | TRBV2 | TGTGCCAGCAAGGGAAGAATCTACAATGAGCAGTTCTTC | CASKGRIYNEQFF
NA | TRBJ2-7 | few | TRBV11-3 | TGTGCCAGCGGGGTAGCCAAGGACGAGCAGTACTTC | CASGVAKDEQYF
TRBD1 | TRBJ2-5 | few | TRBV29-1 | TGCAGCGCCGGGACAGGGGAGACCCAGTACTTC | CSAGTGETQYF